The rows below give T cell receptor beta chains drawn from one sample of a study of glioma-infiltrating T cells. Each CDR3 protein gets one entry after TCRdb re-called the multiplex PCR reads with MiXCR. The sample consists of around 350,000 distinct CDR3 sequences, roughly 41% of them appearing once. Material for sequencing was glioma tissue, nonneoplastic brain tissue, or PBMCs (not recorded which). These receptor sequences come from a human donor with low-grade glioma or glioblastoma, undergoing nonglioma brain surgery, or in good health (not recorded which). Each CDR3 is given with its conserved first and last residue. The D gene is left open where the match is weak. Size tells how often a clone was seen (once, few, many) or the class of an expanded clone, and some rows leave it out.

TRBV20-1	NA	TRBJ1-2	TRBD1	CSASQRDRGLGYTF	TGCAGTGCTAGTCAGCGGGACAGGGGGCTTGGCTACACCTTC
TRBV24-1	NA	TRBJ2-1	NA	CATSDLLPGKEQFF	TGTGCCACCAGTGATTTGCTACCAGGGAAGGAGCAGTTCTTC
TRBV4-3	few	TRBJ2-3	TRBD1	CASSQDAAGGIDTQYF	TGCGCCAGCAGCCAAGATGCGGCAGGGGGCATAGATACGCAGTATTTT
TRBV20-1	few	TRBJ1-1	NA	CSATPDRNTEAFF	TGCAGTGCTACTCCGGACAGGAACACTGAAGCTTTCTTT
TRBV6-1	many	TRBJ2-7	TRBD1	CATSGGSPYEQYF	TGTGCCACCTCAGGGGGCAGTCCCTACGAGCAGTACTTC
TRBV28	few	TRBJ2-2	NA	CASTPSGFRTGELFF	TGTGCCAGCACCCCTTCCGGGTTTCGGACCGGGGAGCTGTTTTTT
TRBV6-1	many	TRBJ2-7	TRBD1	CASSTWAGGEQYF	TGTGCCAGCAGTACGTGGGCAGGGGGAGAGCAGTACTTC
TRBV20-1	few	TRBJ2-7	NA	CSARSSHEQYF	TGCAGTGCTAGGTCGAGTCACGAGCAGTACTTC
TRBV4-3	few	TRBJ2-3	NA	CASSQDLFSTDTQYF	TGCGCCAGCAGCCAAGACTTGTTCAGCACAGATACGCAGTATTTT
TRBV4-1	NA	TRBJ2-1	NA	CASSQVSLRYNEQFF	TGCGCCAGCAGCCAAGTCAGCCTGAGATACAATGAGCAGTTCTTC
TRBV28	NA	TRBJ1-3	NA	CASSNAGTTNTIYF	TGTGCCAGCAGCAACGCCGGGACAACAAACACCATATATTTT
TRBV27	NA	TRBJ1-4	TRBD1	CASTNRGGSEKLFF	TGTGCCAGCACAAACAGGGGGGGGAGTGAAAAACTGTTTTTT
TRBV28	many	TRBJ2-7	TRBD2	CASSLRTSGFSYEQYF	TGTGCCAGCAGTTTACGGACTAGCGGGTTCTCCTACGAGCAGTACTTC
TRBV28	many	TRBJ2-7	TRBD2	CASTGGYEQYF	TGTGCCAGCACCGGGGGGTACGAGCAGTACTTC
TRBV20-1	few	TRBJ2-7	NA	CSAPMAWEQYF	TGCAGTGCTCCTATGGCGTGGGAGCAGTACTTC
TRBV7-3	few	TRBJ2-2	NA	CASSLSRDDTGELFF	TGTGCCAGCAGCTTATCCAGGGATGACACCGGGGAGCTGTTTTTT
TRBV6-1	many	TRBJ2-5	TRBD1	CASRPLGTELQETQYF	TGTGCCAGCAGGCCGCTCGGGACAGAGCTCCAAGAGACCCAGTACTTC
TRBV20-1	few	TRBJ2-1	NA	CSARPLKNQGWNEQFF	TGCAGTGCTAGGCCGCTCAAGAACCAGGGTTGGAATGAGCAGTTCTTC
TRBV5-4	once	TRBJ2-7	TRBD2	CASSLAGTSDYEQYF	TGTGCCAGCAGCTTGGCCGGGACTAGCGATTACGAGCAGTACTTC
TRBV20-1	NA	TRBJ2-6	TRBD1	CSARRQGSTGANVLTF	TGCAGTGCTCGTCGACAGGGAAGCACTGGGGCCAACGTCCTGACTTTC
TRBV29-1	few	TRBJ1-5	NA	CSILPYSNQPQHF	TGCAGCATTCTCCCATATAGCAATCAGCCCCAGCATTTT
TRBV27	many	TRBJ1-5	NA	CASSLLGGRSNQPQHF	TGTGCCAGCAGTTTATTGGGAGGACGAAGCAATCAGCCCCAGCATTTT
TRBV7-6	NA	TRBJ1-1	TRBD1	CASSPGQGALTEAFF	TGTGCCAGCAGCCCGGGACAGGGGGCCCTCACTGAAGCTTTCTTT
TRBV15	NA	TRBJ2-7	NA	CATSRVGVSSYNEQYF	TGTGCCACCAGCAGAGTGGGGGTCAGCTCCTACAATGAGCAGTACTTC
TRBV10-2	NA	TRBJ2-1	NA	CARKKIEQFF	TGTGCCAGAAAGAAGATTGAGCAGTTCTTC
TRBV20-1	few	TRBJ1-5	NA	CSAHPPGGNQPQHF	TGCAGTGCCCACCCCCCGGGTGGCAATCAGCCCCAGCATTTT
TRBV20-1	NA	TRBJ1-1	NA	CSARDRAPTGRYTEAFF	TGCAGTGCTAGAGATCGGGCCCCCACAGGGAGGTACACTGAAGCTTTCTTT
TRBV20-1	few	TRBJ2-7	TRBD2	CSATRSGSGRFYEQYF	TGCAGTGCGACCCGGTCGGGTAGCGGGAGGTTCTACGAGCAGTACTTC
TRBV5-1	NA	TRBJ2-1	TRBD2	CASSLDGGSFDEQFF	TGCGCCAGCAGCTTGGACGGCGGGAGTTTCGATGAGCAGTTCTTC
TRBV7-9	few	TRBJ1-4	TRBD1	CASSPRDRGGTNEKLFF	TGTGCCAGCAGCCCCCGGGACAGGGGAGGAACTAATGAAAAACTGTTTTTT
TRBV24-1	few	TRBJ2-5	TRBD2	CATSQAGGKETQYF	TGTGCCACCAGTCAGGCGGGGGGGAAGGAGACCCAGTACTTC
TRBV19	NA	TRBJ1-5	TRBD1	CASIDRGYSNRPQHF	TGTGCCAGTATCGACAGGGGATATAGCAATCGGCCCCAGCATTTT
TRBV7-3	once	TRBJ2-7	TRBD2	CASRKLADSYNEQYF	TGTGCCAGCAGGAAACTAGCGGACTCCTACAATGAGCAGTACTTC
TRBV7-9	NA	TRBJ2-7	NA	CASSLEHRDPSYEQYF	TGTGCCAGCAGCTTGGAACACCGGGACCCTTCCTACGAGCAGTACTTC
TRBV6-2/TRBV6-3	NA	TRBJ1-3	NA	CASSRQLSGNTIYF	TGTGCCAGCAGTCGACAGTTGTCTGGAAACACCATATATTTT
TRBV7-3	NA	TRBJ2-7	TRBD2	CASSLTAGGPYEQYF	TGTGCCAGCAGCTTAACAGCGGGAGGGCCCTACGAGCAGTACTTC